A selection of T cell receptor beta chains follows, all from one sample in a study of blood T cell repertoires in COVID-19. Measured with immunoSEQ multiplex PCR; TCRdb has only the in-frame clones, and not every one. Of over 150,000 clones listed, nearly 80% are singletons. Material for sequencing was peripheral blood. The receptor set was obtained from a man older than 75 with acute or convalescent COVID-19. CDR3s include the opening cysteine and the closing phenylalanine or tryptophan. A D gene is named only where the DNA matches it firmly. The listing skips clone size in some rows; elsewhere it reads once, few, many or a size class.

j_call | clone_size | v_call | d_call | cdr3_nt | cdr3_aa
TRBJ1-4 | many | TRBV7-2 | TRBD1 | TGTGCCAGCAGCTACGACAGGGAACTACTGTTTTTT | CASSYDRELLFF
TRBJ1-2 | once | TRBV5-1 | . | TGCGCCAGCAGCTTGGCAGCAGGGGATGGCTACACCTTC | CASSLAAGDGYTF
TRBJ2-5 | . | TRBV9 | TRBD2 | TGTGCCAGCAGCGTAGACCCAGCGGGGGGGCTGGAAGAGACCCAGTACTTC | CASSVDPAGGLEETQYF
TRBJ2-3 | . | TRBV7-9 | TRBD1 | TGTGCCAGCAGCTTCCGGACAGGGTTGTCAGATACGCAGTATTTT | CASSFRTGLSDTQYF
TRBJ1-1 | . | TRBV6-5 | . | TGTGCCAGCAGTCCTCAGGGCTTGAACACTGAAGCTTTCTTT | CASSPQGLNTEAFF
TRBJ1-2 | few | TRBV7-8 | . | TGTGCCAGCAGGGGCAGGGGACAATTTCGTGGCTACACCTTC | CASRGRGQFRGYTF
TRBJ1-6 | . | TRBV7-2 | TRBD1 | TGTGCCAGCAGCTTAGGATGGGGGCGGGGACAGGGGAAGGGATCACCCCTCCACTTT | CASSLGWGRGQGKGSPLHF
TRBJ2-6 | few | TRBV29-1 | . | TGCAGCGTTGATTTCTCCGGGAGCTCTGGGGCCAACGTCCTGACTTTC | CSVDFSGSSGANVLTF
TRBJ1-2 | . | TRBV11-3 | . | TGTGCCAGCAGCTTAGGCAGATCCTATGGCTACACCTTC | CASSLGRSYGYTF
TRBJ1-2 | . | TRBV7-9 | . | TGTGCCAGCAGCTCCCAGAGGGTAGAAGGCTACACCTTC | CASSSQRVEGYTF
TRBJ2-7 | . | TRBV6-5 | . | TGTGCCAGCAGGGATGGGGCAGACTACGAGCAGTACTTC | CASRDGADYEQYF
TRBJ2-3 | once | TRBV30 | TRBD1 | TGTGCCTGGAGTCCCGGACAGGCAGATACGCAGTATTTT | CAWSPGQADTQYF
TRBJ2-7 | . | TRBV6-5 | . | TGTGCCAGCATAGCCGGTACCTACGAGCAGTACTTC | CASIAGTYEQYF
TRBJ1-1 | . | TRBV5-1 | . | TGCGCCAGCTGTCCGAGCGTGAACACTGAAGCTTTCTTT | CASCPSVNTEAFF
TRBJ1-1 | once | TRBV5-1 | . | TGCGCCAGCAGCCCTGGTCTCGGTAACACTGAAGCTTTCTTT | CASSPGLGNTEAFF
TRBJ2-4 | few | TRBV6-1 | . | TGTGCCAGCAGTGTGGCAGTAGCTGGAGGCAAAAACATTCAGTACTTC | CASSVAVAGGKNIQYF